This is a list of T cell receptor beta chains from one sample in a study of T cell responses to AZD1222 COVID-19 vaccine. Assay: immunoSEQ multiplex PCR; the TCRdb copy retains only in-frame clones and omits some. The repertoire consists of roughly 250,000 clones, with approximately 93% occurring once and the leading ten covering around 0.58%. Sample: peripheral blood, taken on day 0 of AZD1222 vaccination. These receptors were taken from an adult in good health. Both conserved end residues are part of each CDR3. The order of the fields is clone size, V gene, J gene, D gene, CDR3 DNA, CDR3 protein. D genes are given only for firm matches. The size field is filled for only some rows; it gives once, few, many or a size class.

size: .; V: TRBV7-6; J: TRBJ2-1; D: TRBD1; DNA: TGTGCCAGCAGCCCAGGGACAGGAATTACGATGAACTACAATGAGCAGTTCTTC; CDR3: CASSPGTGITMNYNEQFF
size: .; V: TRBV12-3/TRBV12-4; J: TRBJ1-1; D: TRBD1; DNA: TGTGCCAGCAGCCTACAGGGGGCCAGGGAAGCTTTCTTT; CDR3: CASSLQGAREAFF
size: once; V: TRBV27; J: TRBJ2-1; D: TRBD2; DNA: TGTGCCAGCAGTTCCCCTAGCGGGAGTTACAATGAGCAGTTCTTC; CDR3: CASSSPSGSYNEQFF
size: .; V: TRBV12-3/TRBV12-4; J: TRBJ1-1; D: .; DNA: TGTGCCAGCAGTTTACTGGGTGGGTCTGAAGCTTTCTTT; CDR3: CASSLLGGSEAFF
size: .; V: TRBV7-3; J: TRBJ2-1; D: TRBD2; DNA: TGTGCCAGCAGCTCTCTAGCGGGGGGGCTGAATGAGCAGTTCTTC; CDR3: CASSSLAGGLNEQFF
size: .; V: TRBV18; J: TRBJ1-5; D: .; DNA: TGTGCCAGCTCACCGACAGCGGATAGCAATCAGCCCCAGCATTTT; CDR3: CASSPTADSNQPQHF
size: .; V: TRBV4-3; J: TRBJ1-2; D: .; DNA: TGCGCCAGCAGCCAAGGATTGGACCCGGGACGGAGCTATGGCTACACCTTC; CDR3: CASSQGLDPGRSYGYTF
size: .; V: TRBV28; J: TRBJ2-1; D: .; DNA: TGTGCCAGCAGTATGGACTTGCGGGGTGAGTTCTTC; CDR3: CASSMDLRGEFF
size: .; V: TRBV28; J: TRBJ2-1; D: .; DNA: TGTGCCAGCAGAGGCTGGGGAGGGGGCGCGGACAATGAGCAGTTCTTC; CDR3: CASRGWGGGADNEQFF
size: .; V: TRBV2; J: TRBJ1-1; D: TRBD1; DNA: TGTGCCAGCAGATGGACAGGGCACACTGAAGCTTTCTTT; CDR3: CASRWTGHTEAFF
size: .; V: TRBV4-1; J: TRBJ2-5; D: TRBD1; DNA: TGCGCCAGCAGCCTCGCCGGGACAGGGTTAGAGACCCAGTACTTC; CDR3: CASSLAGTGLETQYF
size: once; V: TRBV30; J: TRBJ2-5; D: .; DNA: TGTGCCTGGAGTAGTTATGGGGGGCTGTTGGAGACCCAGTACTTC; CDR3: CAWSSYGGLLETQYF
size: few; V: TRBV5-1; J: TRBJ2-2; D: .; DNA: TGCGCCAGCAGCTTGGCTGGAGTGACCACCGGGGAGCTGTTTTTT; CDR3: CASSLAGVTTGELFF